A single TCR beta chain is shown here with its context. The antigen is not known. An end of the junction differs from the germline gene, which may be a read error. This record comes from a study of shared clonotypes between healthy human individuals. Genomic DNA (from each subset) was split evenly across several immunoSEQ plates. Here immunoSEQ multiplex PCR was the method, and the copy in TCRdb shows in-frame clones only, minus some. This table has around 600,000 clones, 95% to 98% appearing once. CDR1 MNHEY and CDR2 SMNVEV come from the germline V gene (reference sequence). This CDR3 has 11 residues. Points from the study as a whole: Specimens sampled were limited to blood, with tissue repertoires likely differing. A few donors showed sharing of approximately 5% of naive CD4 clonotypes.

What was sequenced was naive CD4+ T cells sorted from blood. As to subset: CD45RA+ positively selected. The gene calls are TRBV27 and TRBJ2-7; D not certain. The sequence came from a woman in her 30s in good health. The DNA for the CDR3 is TGTGCCAGCAGTTCCCCATACGCGCAGTACTTC. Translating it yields CASSSPYAQYF.